The TCR beta chain under discussion was sequenced for a study of blood T cell repertoires in COVID-19 (dated by TCRdb to the early 2020s). Broadly, across the study: Samples from collaborators originated in the United States, Italy and Spain and spanned both the acute and convalescent phases of COVID-19. The material from the prospective study consisted of cDNA or gDNA derived from T cells, B-cell-depleted T cells, or PBMCs. Sample metadata almost always included a de-identified subject ID, COVID-19 status, age in years and sex. Samples came from the ongoing ImmuneRACE study (first 160 participants) plus 1,254 subjects from 6 global collaborators. Deeply sampled blood TCRbeta repertoires from subjects exposed to, actively infected with, or recovered from COVID-19 were included in the dataset. Where HLA class I and class II types were available, the types were taken from metadata supplied by the sample provider, not from assay-based typing. A freely available public database, intended as a resource for researchers studying the immune response to SARS-CoV-2, is where the repertoires were released.

Collaborating institutions collected whole blood in K2EDTA tubes following their own protocols. For TCRbeta analysis, collaborator samples were shipped as frozen whole blood, as isolated PBMCs, or as DNA extracted from either sample type. Paper-wide results and their limitations: The quantity of clinical and demographic metadata differed by source and by participant and was supplied without curation.

Comment on this clone: Its antigen has not been determined. Base qualities are not provided; no much larger clone lies one nucleotide away.

The immunoSEQ Assay, a bias-controlled multiplex PCR, was used to amplify TCRbeta CDR3 regions from genomic DNA. Per the original workflow: The number of nucleated cells in each sample was estimated by amplification of reference gene primers within the assay. Sequence reads were collapsed and filtered to measure the absolute abundance of every unique TCRbeta CDR3 rearrangement. For each sample, productive Simpson clonality was calculated as the square root of Simpson's diversity index over productive rearrangements. The source is immuneACCESS, and TCRdb retained only in-frame sequences with V and J called. Part of the clones is not carried over; for the studies checked, unresolved V genes explain less than half of this, and the remainder is unexplained. V and J calls plus clone size are reproduced from that table; the DNA served to infer D and trimming. The sample yields approximately 98,000 clones; roughly 87% were counted once. Clones ranked in the top ten supply about 18% of the sample.

CDR1 and CDR2 are drawn from the germline V gene: KGHSH, LQKENI. Taken from cysteine to phenylalanine, the CDR3 has 14 residues. Only the CDR3 DNA stays, 42 bases, in frame from base 1. V loses 2 bases at its end and J loses 2 bases; junction bases beyond the gene matches: 3. The receptor was isolated from an elderly man with acute or convalescent COVID-19. The sequence links TRBV18 to TRBJ2-7; a stretch of 7 junction bases matches TRBD2. Sequenced: peripheral blood. This receptor carries the CDR3 CASSPAGEAYEQYF. The nucleotide sequence is TGTGCCAGCTCACCAGCGGGGGAAGCCTACGAGCAGTACTTC. The full variable domain, with segments outside the CDR3 supplied by the reference TRBV18 and TRBJ2-7 proteins, appears as NAGVMQNPRHLVRRRGQEARLRCSPMKGHSHVYWYRQLPEEGLKFMVYLQKENIIDESGMPKERFSAEFPKEGPSILRIQQVVRGDSAAYFCASSPAGEAYEQYFGPGTRLTVT.